What follows is one TCR beta chain and its context. The CDR3 spans 14 residues. V shed 3 bases, J shed 8 bases, and the junction held 8 bases outside the gene matches. Germline assignment: CDR1 GTSNPN and CDR2 SVGIG (reference sequence). From the 5' RACE reads, TCRdb called clonotypes with MiXCR, one entry per CDR3 protein. Of around 320,000 distinct CDR3 sequences listed, about 10% were seen once; the top ten hold about 3%. The data were taken from a study of T cells after yellow fever vaccination. Study context: SMART-Seq v4 Ultra Low Input served to prepare low-cell-number fractions.

V gene TRBV30 combines with J gene TRBJ2-4; 9 bases map to TRBD1. The sequencing used CD4+ T cells sorted from PBMCs, collected 45 days after the yellow fever booster vaccination. The sequence came from a man aged 18 to 30 who received the YFV17D yellow fever vaccine. CDR3 sequence: CAWSERDRAHIQYF. In nucleotides, the CDR3 is TGTGCCTGGAGCGAACGGGACAGGGCGCACATTCAGTACTTC.